The text below deals with one T cell receptor (beta chain). V shed 6 bases, J shed 2 bases, and the junction held 3 bases outside the gene matches. This CDR3 region has 13 residues. Per germline, CDR1 MNHEY and CDR2 SVGAGI. Authors' analysis steps: Cell counts per sample came from amplifying reference gene primers. Some clones are missing from TCRdb's copy, which holds only in-frame ones; the method was immunoSEQ multiplex PCR. That table furnishes V, J and clone size, whereas the DNA furnished D and trimming. The sample yields 350,000 to 400,000 clones, 70% to 90% seen once. This sample was included in a study of blood T cell repertoires in COVID-19. Background on the study: The analysed material was cDNA or gDNA that came from T cells, B-cell-depleted T cells, or PBMCs.

The chain uses TRBV6-5 and TRBJ1-2; 7 bases are a match to TRBD1. The clonotype was recovered from a woman aged 25 to 39 with acute COVID-19. What was sequenced was PBMCs or T cells enriched from blood (not recorded which). The CDR3 protein is CASRQGTNYGYTF. For the CDR3, the DNA is TGTGCCAGCAGACAGGGGACAAACTATGGCTACACCTTC.